The rows below give T cell receptor beta chains drawn from one sample of a study of beta chain features in type 1 diabetes. The repertoire was sequenced with immunoSEQ multiplex PCR; TCRdb's copy has only in-frame clones and lacks some. Seen here are approximately 600,000 clones, over 10% observed once, and the top ten hold more than 0.1%. The specimen was naive CD4+ T cells from blood. The receptors come from a man younger than 40 with type 1 diabetes. Each CDR3 is given with its conserved first and last residue. D genes are given only for firm matches. Rows may omit the clone size; those that give it use once, few, many or a size class.

abundance,v_gene,d_gene,j_gene,CDR3aa,CDR3nt
few,TRBV2,.,TRBJ2-2,CASSRSVVATGELFF,TGTGCCAGCAGTCGCTCGGTGGTGGCCACCGGGGAGCTGTTTTTT
few,TRBV6-5,.,TRBJ1-6,CASSSLGAPRDSPLHF,TGTGCCAGCAGTTCCCTCGGGGCGCCTCGGGATTCACCCCTCCACTTT
.,TRBV4-1,.,TRBJ2-1,CASSQDQRVNEQFF,TGCGCCAGCAGCCAAGATCAGAGGGTAAATGAGCAGTTCTTC
.,TRBV14,.,TRBJ1-1,CASSQFGRGAGEAFF,TGTGCCAGCAGCCAATTCGGGAGAGGGGCCGGTGAAGCTTTCTTT
.,TRBV14,TRBD2,TRBJ2-1,CASSSYRVAGRPNEQFF,TGTGCCAGCAGCTCATACCGGGTAGCGGGGAGACCCAATGAGCAGTTCTTC
few,TRBV25-1,TRBD2,TRBJ2-3,CASSEEVRGGAVDTQYF,TGTGCCAGCAGTGAGGAGGTACGCGGGGGGGCCGTAGATACGCAGTATTTT
few,TRBV2,.,TRBJ2-1,CASSQQGSSYNEQFF,TGTGCCAGCAGTCAGCAGGGGAGCTCCTACAATGAGCAGTTCTTC
.,TRBV7-9,.,TRBJ2-2,CASSPKGGDTAYTGELFF,TGTGCCAGCAGCCCAAAGGGTGGGGACACGGCATACACCGGGGAGCTGTTTTTT
.,TRBV6-1,.,TRBJ1-1,CASSEVVRAEAFF,TGTGCCAGCAGTGAAGTGGTCAGGGCCGAAGCTTTCTTT
few,TRBV7-9,.,TRBJ2-3,CASSFGGTDTQYF,TGTGCCAGCAGCTTCGGGGGCACAGATACGCAGTATTTT
few,TRBV5-1,TRBD1,TRBJ2-7,CASSLARDRDEQYF,TGCGCCAGCAGCTTGGCCCGGGACAGGGACGAGCAGTACTTC
.,TRBV11-3,TRBD1,TRBJ2-6,CASSFRTGTGANVLTF,TGTGCCAGCAGCTTCAGGACAGGGACTGGGGCCAACGTCCTGACTTTC
.,TRBV6-6,TRBD1,TRBJ1-5,CASSFTSGGGHQPQHF,TGTGCCAGCAGTTTTACGTCAGGGGGCGGTCATCAGCCCCAGCATTTT
.,TRBV7-9,.,TRBJ2-7,CASSLAQYSYEQYF,TGTGCCAGCAGCTTAGCCCAGTACTCCTACGAGCAGTACTTC
.,TRBV6-5,.,TRBJ1-2,CASSFYQEVTSYGYTF,TGTGCCAGCAGTTTTTATCAAGAGGTCACTAGTTATGGCTACACCTTC
few,TRBV6-1,.,TRBJ2-5,CASSEASETQYF,TGTGCCAGCAGTGAAGCTTCCGAGACCCAGTACTTC
few,TRBV9,TRBD1,TRBJ1-1,CASSTVDRQNTEAFF,TGTGCCAGCAGCACCGTGGACAGGCAGAACACTGAAGCTTTCTTT
.,TRBV6-1,.,TRBJ2-3,CASSDPADTQYF,TGTGCCAGCAGTGATCCAGCGGACACGCAGTATTTT
.,TRBV5-1,.,TRBJ2-7,CASSLVISGEQYF,TGCGCCAGCAGCTTGGTGATTTCAGGGGAGCAGTACTTC
few,TRBV6-1,.,TRBJ1-2,CASSGNGPHYGYTF,TGTGCCAGCAGTGGGAATGGACCCCACTATGGCTACACCTTC
.,TRBV2,.,TRBJ1-4,CASTVQGLNEKLFF,TGTGCCAGCACGGTTCAGGGGCTTAATGAAAAACTGTTTTTT
.,TRBV7-6,.,TRBJ1-1,CASSPRGGPNTEAFF,TGTGCCAGCAGCCCCCGGGGAGGGCCGAACACTGAAGCTTTCTTT
.,TRBV7-8,.,TRBJ2-5,CASSPQVSETQYF,TGTGCCAGCAGTCCGCAGGTCTCCGAGACCCAGTACTTC
few,TRBV27,TRBD2,TRBJ2-5,CASSFAGVQETQYF,TGTGCCAGCAGTTTCGCGGGGGTCCAAGAGACCCAGTACTTC
.,TRBV19,.,TRBJ1-1,CASSSLVNTEAFF,TGTGCCAGTAGTTCCCTGGTGAACACTGAAGCTTTCTTT
.,TRBV6-1,.,TRBJ2-7,CASSSPHVSYEQYF,TGTGCCAGCAGTAGTCCTCATGTCTCCTACGAGCAGTACTTC
once,TRBV5-1,TRBD2,TRBJ2-3,CASSFGTSGRTDTQYF,TGCGCCAGCAGCTTTGGGACTAGCGGGCGCACAGATACGCAGTATTTT
.,TRBV29-1,.,TRBJ2-7,CSVARDGAYEQYF,TGCAGCGTTGCCCGGGACGGAGCCTACGAGCAGTACTTC
.,TRBV9,.,TRBJ1-4,CASSVGVTDPEKLFF,TGTGCCAGCAGCGTAGGAGTCACTGATCCCGAAAAACTGTTTTTT
.,TRBV5-1,.,TRBJ2-2,CASSLVPRGNTGELFF,TGCGCCAGCAGCTTGGTACCCAGGGGGAACACCGGGGAGCTGTTTTTT
few,TRBV19,.,TRBJ1-2,CASSIPTEYYGYTF,TGTGCCAGTAGTATTCCTACGGAGTACTATGGCTACACCTTC
.,TRBV18,TRBD2,TRBJ2-3,CASSSLAGAYTDTQYF,TGTGCCAGCTCATCCCTAGCGGGGGCCTACACAGATACGCAGTATTTT
few,TRBV12-5,.,TRBJ2-5,CASGPSVRVETQYF,TGTGCTAGTGGCCCAAGTGTCCGAGTCGAGACCCAGTACTTC
few,TRBV5-4,.,TRBJ1-6,CASSEDVDSPLHF,TGTGCCAGCAGCGAGGATGTGGATTCACCCCTCCACTTT
.,TRBV7-8,TRBD2,TRBJ2-3,CASSLGTSGSTDTQYF,TGTGCCAGCAGCCTAGGGACTAGCGGAAGCACAGATACGCAGTATTTT
.,TRBV2,.,TRBJ1-2,CASSDVGAGYTF,TGTGCCAGCAGTGATGTGGGTGCCGGCTACACCTTC
few,TRBV6-1,.,TRBJ2-1,CASSEAGRNSYNEQFF,TGTGCCAGCAGTGAAGCGGGCCGAAACTCCTACAATGAGCAGTTCTTC
few,TRBV10-2,TRBD2,TRBJ2-1,CARGTGTSGTEQFF,TGCGCCAGAGGGACCGGGACTAGCGGGACCGAGCAGTTCTTC
few,TRBV4-3,.,TRBJ2-3,CASSHTTSDTQYF,TGCGCCAGCAGCCACACAACTTCGGATACGCAGTATTTT
few,TRBV4-3,.,TRBJ2-3,CASSQETGTTQYF,TGCGCCAGCAGCCAAGAGACAGGCACTACGCAGTATTTT
many,TRBV10-3,.,TRBJ2-3,CAISEAVSTDTQYF,TGTGCCATCAGTGAGGCTGTGAGCACAGATACGCAGTATTTT
.,TRBV19,.,TRBJ2-5,CASSPSQRQETQYF,TGTGCCAGTAGTCCCTCCCAGAGACAAGAGACCCAGTACTTC
once,TRBV6-1,.,TRBJ2-7,CASMLGRSYEQYF,TGTGCCAGCATGCTGGGACGTTCCTACGAGCAGTACTTC
few,TRBV2,TRBD2,TRBJ2-2,CASSLAGGGTGELFF,TGTGCCAGCAGCCTAGCGGGGGGCGGCACCGGGGAGCTGTTTTTT
.,TRBV30,.,TRBJ2-1,CAWSGVNEQFF,TGTGCCTGGAGTGGGGTGAATGAGCAGTTCTTC
.,TRBV29-1,.,TRBJ1-1,CSVLGQRGNTEAFF,TGCAGCGTTCTAGGGCAGCGGGGGAACACTGAAGCTTTCTTT
few,TRBV20-1,.,TRBJ1-4,CSASTQEKLFF,TGCAGTGCTAGTACCCAGGAAAAACTGTTTTTT
many,TRBV28,TRBD2,TRBJ2-1,CASSPGLVGNEQFF,TGTGCCAGCAGTCCAGGACTAGTTGGCAATGAGCAGTTCTTC
few,TRBV18,.,TRBJ2-3,CASSPVHKRHTDTQYF,TGTGCCAGCTCACCAGTTCACAAAAGACACACAGATACGCAGTATTTT
.,TRBV11-2,.,TRBJ1-3,CASSREGFGNTIYF,TGTGCCAGCAGTCGTGAGGGTTTTGGAAACACCATATATTTT
few,TRBV19,.,TRBJ2-3,CASSGGAGTDTQYF,TGTGCCAGTAGTGGAGGGGCTGGCACAGATACGCAGTATTTT
.,TRBV2,TRBD1,TRBJ1-4,CASRREDRGSEKLFF,TGTGCCAGCAGGAGGGAGGACAGGGGGAGTGAAAAACTGTTTTTT
.,TRBV4-3,TRBD1,TRBJ2-7,CASSLDRGPYEQYF,TGCGCCAGCAGCTTGGACAGGGGGCCATACGAGCAGTACTTC